What follows are 32 T cell receptor beta chains derived from one specimen sequenced in a study of PD-L1 blockade in urothelial cancer. Sample time point: peripheral blood 6 weeks after treatment start. Profiled with immunoSEQ multiplex PCR; TCRdb holds only in-frame clones, not every one. The repertoire has 50,000 or so clones, 86% of them found once; the top ten carry 10%. The sample in question was PBMCs, obtained around atezolizumab (anti-PD-L1) treatment. The receptors stem from a man aged 55 to 70 with urothelial cancer.

The CDR3 sequence is CASSYSAGNAKNIQYF. The CDR3 region has the DNA TGTGCCAGCAGTTACTCAGCGGGGAACGCCAAAAACATTCAGTACTTC. This rearrangement joins TRBV6-6 to TRBJ2-4; 7 bases map to TRBD2. V was pared by 0 bases and J by 1 base, with 3 bases of the junction left unmatched. The CDR3 consists of 16 residues. Germline CDR1 reads MNHNY; CDR2 reads SVGAGI (reference sequence).

This clone showed up just a few times. This chain joins TRBV6-5 and TRBJ1-2; possible D gene TRBD1, 5 bases. Trimming shortened V by 8 bases and J by 8 bases, and 12 bases separated the two germline ends. Germline V gene data show CDR1 as MNHEY and CDR2 as SVGAGI. The CDR3 spans 11 residues. DNA of the CDR3: TGTGCCAGCGGGGGGGTTAAAGGCTACACCTTC. It codes for CASGGVKGYTF.

In its sample, this clone was seen a few times. This sequence joins TRBV7-9 and TRBJ2-3; 8 positions agree with TRBD1. J was trimmed by 5 bases and V by 3 bases; bases with no gene match: 7. Germline loops: CDR1 SEHNR, CDR2 FQNEAQ (reference sequence). This CDR3 spans 15 amino acids. CDR3 nucleotides: TGTGCCAGCAGCTTGGCAGGGGGCGCGAAAGATACGCAGTATTTT. Protein: CASSLAGGAKDTQYF.

V is TRBV11-3 and J is TRBJ1-2; D unresolved. The V end was cut by 3 bases, the J end by 7 bases, with 18 bases between. CDR3 size: 15 residues. Germline V gives CDR1 SGHNT, CDR2 YENEEA. Here the CDR3 DNA reads TGTGCCAGCAGCTTGGGCCAAGGAGGGATGGGTGGCTACACCTTC. Residues: CASSLGQGGMGGYTF. The full variable domain, with the rest looked up from reference TRBV11-3 and TRBJ1-2, is EAGVVQSPRYKIIEKKQPVAFWCNPISGHNTLYWYLQNLGQGPELLIRYENEEAVDDSQLPKDRFSAERLKGVDSTLKIQPAELGDSAVYLCASSLGQGGMGGYTFGSGTRLTVV.

The chain links TRBV7-9 to TRBJ2-5, with TRBD1 matching over 8 bases. This CDR3 region has 13 residues. The junction had 5 bases not matched to a gene; V was cut back by 6 bases and J by 5 bases. Germline V gene sequence: CDR1 SEHNR, CDR2 FQNEAQ (reference sequence). The CDR3 coding sequence is TGTGCCAGCAGTTGGACAGGGACTGAGACCCAGTACTTC. Protein: CASSWTGTETQYF.

This clone was recorded only once. V usage is TRBV4-1 and J usage is TRBJ1-4; 7 nucleotides agree with TRBD1. J gave up 2 bases and V 4 bases, and 13 bases lay outside the gene matches. Per the germline V gene, CDR1 is MGHRA and CDR2 is YSYEKL. The CDR3 length is 18 residues. The CDR3, as DNA: TGCGCCAGCAGCCGATATTTACAGGGGTTAGCGACTAATGAAAAACTGTTTTTT. Protein product: CASSRYLQGLATNEKLFF.

The gene calls are TRBV27 and TRBJ2-3; D is undetermined. With 5 bases removed from V and 0 bases from J, the gap between germline ends came to 9 bases. The CDR3 extends over 14 amino acids. Looked up from germline, CDR1 is MNHEY and CDR2 is SMNVEV (reference sequence). CDR3 sequence (DNA): TGTGCCAGCAGTCCTTCACTAAGCACAGATACGCAGTATTTT. Amino acids: CASSPSLSTDTQYF.

The chain employs TRBV6-1 and TRBJ1-5, with a tentative D call TRBD1 (6 bases). This CDR3 has 15 residues. The V and J ends lost 1 base and 2 bases respectively, with 9 bases between them. In germline, CDR1 is MNHNS, CDR2 SASEGT. The CDR3 here is CASSEDRVGNQPQHF. Here the CDR3 DNA reads TGTGCCAGCAGTGAAGACAGGGTTGGCAATCAGCCCCAGCATTTT.

The chain uses TRBV15 and TRBJ2-5; 10 bases map to TRBD1. Germline values: CDR1 LNHNV, CDR2 YYDKDF (reference sequence). This CDR3 has 15 residues. J was trimmed by 5 bases and V by 1 base; bases with no gene match: 4. The CDR3, as DNA: TGTGCCACCAGCAGAGGACAGGGGGCAGGGGAGACCCAGTACTTC. It translates to CATSRGQGAGETQYF.

The gene calls are TRBV4-2 and TRBJ2-3, with D possibly TRBD1 on 6 matching bases. CDR1 is LGHNA and CDR2 is YNFKEQ in the germline V gene. This CDR3 is 11 amino acids long. V was shortened by 3 bases and J by 10 bases, with 8 bases between the two germline ends. DNA for the CDR3: TGTGCCAGCAGCCAGACAGGCGCGCAGTATTTT. This translates into CASSQTGAQYF.

The chain recombines TRBV4-3 with TRBJ1-1; D is unclear. Trimming shortened V by 1 base and J by 5 bases, and 8 bases separated the two germline ends. Per germline, CDR1 LGHNA and CDR2 YSLEER. CDR3 length: 13 amino acids. CDR3 amino acids: CASSQVGGTEAFF. The CDR3 bases are TGCGCCAGCAGCCAAGTGGGAGGAACTGAAGCTTTCTTT.

The gene calls are TRBV30 and TRBJ1-1; 7 positions agree with TRBD1. Unmatched junction bases numbered 10, after V lost 1 base and J lost 2 bases. Germline CDR1 is GTSNPN and CDR2 is SVGIG (reference sequence). This CDR3 is 16 amino acids long. For the CDR3, the DNA is TGTGCCTGGAGTGGGGACCCTACAGGGGCCAACACTGAAGCTTTCTTT. Translation: CAWSGDPTGANTEAFF.

This chain links TRBV28 with TRBJ2-1; 8 bases map to TRBD1. Germline V gives CDR1 MDHEN, CDR2 SYDVKM. V dropped 7 bases and J dropped 9; count of bases not matched to a gene: 14. The CDR3 is 15 amino acids. This chain's CDR3 is CASTPPPTGVVEQFF. The CDR3 DNA reads as TGTGCCAGCACTCCCCCCCCGACAGGGGTTGTTGAGCAGTTCTTC.

This clone was seen a few times. The rearrangement links TRBV10-2 to TRBJ1-2, with TRBD1 as a possible D gene (6 bases). The V end lost 0 bases, the J end lost 5 bases, and 13 bases lay between the germline ends. CDR1 WSHSY and CDR2 SAAADI come from the germline V gene. The CDR3 consists of 15 residues. CDR3 sequence: CASSESPRGGYGYTF. In DNA form, the CDR3 reads TGCGCCAGCAGTGAGTCTCCCAGGGGAGGGTATGGCTACACCTTC.

V gene TRBV6-1 combines with J gene TRBJ1-1; D may be TRBD1 (5 bases). V shed 8 bases and J shed 4 bases, with 11 bases lying between them. The CDR3 totals 12 residues. CDR1 MNHNS and CDR2 SASEGT come from the germline V gene. CDR3 loop: CASGWQGTEAFF. CDR3 in DNA: TGTGCCAGCGGATGGCAGGGCACTGAAGCTTTCTTT.

V usage is TRBV7-9 and J usage is TRBJ1-1, with TRBD1 as a possible D gene (5 bases). Germline CDR1 and CDR2: SEHNR and FQNEAQ (reference sequence). V lost 0 bases and J lost 1, with 6 bases in between. CDR3 size: 14 residues. The CDR3 protein is CASSLAQANTEAFF. DNA for the CDR3: TGTGCCAGCAGCTTAGCACAGGCGAACACTGAAGCTTTCTTT. Looking up the rest from reference TRBV7-9 and TRBJ1-1 gives the full variable domain: DTGVSQNPRHKITKRGQNVTFRCDPISEHNRLYWYRQTLGQGPEFLTYFQNEAQLEKSRLLSDRFSAERPKGSFSTLEIQRTEQGDSAMYLCASSLAQANTEAFFGQGTRLTVV.

This chain joins TRBV12-5 and TRBJ1-4; 9 bases fit TRBD1. The CDR3 is 14 residues long. The germline V gene has CDR1 LGHNT and CDR2 FRNRAP. Trimming at V came to 4 bases and at J to 8 bases, leaving 5 bases not matched to a gene. CDR3 residues: CASGSTGGREKLFF. As DNA, the CDR3 is TGTGCTAGTGGTTCTACAGGGGGCCGAGAAAAACTGTTTTTT. Based on the CDR3 plus reference TRBV12-5 and TRBJ1-4, the full variable domain is DARVTQTPRHKVTEMGQEVTMRCQPILGHNTVFWYRQTMMQGLELLAYFRNRAPLDDSGMPKDRFSAEMPDATLATLKIQPSEPRDSAVYFCASGSTGGREKLFFGSGTQLSVL.

The chain carries TRBV7-3 and TRBJ2-1; 11 nucleotides agree with TRBD2. CDR1 is SGHTA, CDR2 FQGTGA, per germline. The junction had 10 bases not matched to a gene; V was cut back by 3 bases and J by 9 bases. The CDR3 has 16 amino acids. The CDR3 here is CASSFSSGGGRSEQFF. In nucleotides, the CDR3 is TGTGCCAGCAGCTTTAGTAGCGGGGGGGGCCGGAGTGAGCAGTTCTTC.

The V gene is TRBV19, the J gene TRBJ2-2, with 14 positions matching TRBD2. Germline V gives CDR1 LNHDA, CDR2 SQIVND (reference sequence). With 4 bases clipped from V and 1 base from J, the junction kept 8 bases outside the gene matches. CDR3 length: 19 amino acids. CDR3: CASSTRLAGGLGNTGELFF. The CDR3 DNA sequence: TGTGCCAGTAGTACCAGACTAGCGGGGGGGCTGGGGAACACCGGGGAGCTGTTTTTT.

This chain uses TRBV7-2 with TRBJ1-6, with D perhaps matching TRBD1 (5 bases). Germline-derived CDR1 and CDR2 are SGHTA and FQGNSA. Trimming removed 2 bases from V and 0 bases from J, with 14 bases in between. The CDR3 spans 18 residues. CDR3 sequence: CASSLSQGPSSYNSPLHF. In DNA form, the CDR3 reads TGTGCCAGCAGCTTAAGCCAGGGCCCCAGCTCCTATAATTCACCCCTCCACTTT.

The rearrangement uses TRBV9 and TRBJ1-1; 9 positions match TRBD1. V dropped 3 bases and J dropped 1; count of bases not matched to a gene: 4. From germline, CDR1 is SGDLS and CDR2 YYNGEE. The CDR3 contains 15 residues. CDR3 protein: CASSARTGANTEAFF. The CDR3 DNA reads as TGTGCCAGCAGCGCGCGGACAGGGGCGAACACTGAAGCTTTCTTT.

The chain couples TRBV7-3 to TRBJ1-1; D ambiguous. V dropped 4 bases and J dropped 1 base, with 10 bases sitting between them. The CDR3 length is 14 residues. Per the germline V gene, CDR1 is SGHTA and CDR2 is FQGTGA. Here the CDR3 reads CASSSGSGNTEAFF. The DNA for the CDR3 is TGTGCCAGCAGCTCCGGGAGCGGGAACACTGAAGCTTTCTTT.

Turning to this clone: The sample carries other DNA sequences with the same CDR3. This chain uses TRBV9 with TRBJ2-5; 11 bases match TRBD2. V dropped 0 bases and J dropped 5; count of bases not matched to a gene: 0. The germline gives CDR1 SGDLS, CDR2 YYNGEE. The CDR3 totals 14 residues. CDR3 in DNA: TGTGCCAGCAGCGTAGGACTAGCGGGGGAGACCCAGTACTTC. The encoded protein is CASSVGLAGETQYF.

This clone was seen a handful of times. The genes are TRBV5-1 and TRBJ1-4; 9 nucleotides match TRBD1. The CDR3 has 15 amino acids. The germline gives CDR1 SGHRS, CDR2 YFSETQ. V shed 0 bases, J shed 5 bases, and the junction held 2 bases outside the gene matches. The CDR3 is CASSLAGTGNEKLFF. CDR3 DNA: TGCGCCAGCAGCTTGGCCGGGACAGGGAATGAAAAACTGTTTTTT.

V gene TRBV30 combines with J gene TRBJ2-7, with D possibly TRBD2 on 6 matching bases. V was shortened by 3 bases and J by 4 bases, with 13 bases between the two germline ends. This CDR3 region has 13 residues. Germline CDR1 is GTSNPN and CDR2 is SVGIG (reference sequence). CDR3 region: CAWSLGLQYEQYF. DNA for the CDR3: TGTGCCTGGAGCTTGGGACTCCAATACGAGCAGTACTTC.

The rearrangement uses TRBV5-4 and TRBJ2-7, with D possibly being TRBD2 (7 bases). The germline CDR1 and CDR2 sequences are SGHNT and YYREEE (reference sequence). The CDR3 length is 16 residues. Trimming pared 0 bases from V and 6 bases from J, leaving 19 bases between. This CDR3 reads CASSLATSVRGGEQYF. Written as DNA, the CDR3 is TGTGCCAGCAGCTTGGCAACTTCGGTAAGGGGGGGCGAGCAGTACTTC.

This clone was counted once. The chain uses TRBV28 and TRBJ1-5; D unclear. The germline V and J ends were trimmed by 4 bases and 2 bases, with 9 bases remaining between them. The CDR3 is 14 amino acids. Germline CDR1 reads MDHEN; CDR2 reads SYDVKM. The CDR3: CASSYSMGNQPQHF. CDR3 DNA: TGTGCCAGCAGTTATAGTATGGGCAATCAGCCCCAGCATTTT.

The V call is TRBV19, the J call TRBJ2-7, with D possibly being TRBD1 (5 bases). CDR1 and CDR2 (germline): LNHDA, SQIVND (reference sequence). This CDR3 spans 16 amino acids. The germline V and J ends were trimmed by 3 bases and 0 bases, with 15 bases remaining between them. CDR3 coding DNA: TGTGCCAGTAGTATTAGGGGCAGGATAAGCTCCTACGAGCAGTACTTC. Translation: CASSIRGRISSYEQYF.

The chain employs TRBV11-3 and TRBJ2-3; D unresolved. The length of the CDR3 is 14 residues. Germline values: CDR1 SGHNT, CDR2 YENEEA. V gave up 1 base and J gave up 5 bases, with 10 bases separating them. CDR3 nucleotide sequence: TGTGCCAGCAGCTTAGGTCAGGATCTAGATACGCAGTATTTT. Translating it yields CASSLGQDLDTQYF.

V gene TRBV5-1 combines with J gene TRBJ2-1, with 10 bases matching TRBD2. Germline CDR1 SGHRS, CDR2 YFSETQ. The CDR3 runs 14 residues. V lost 4 bases and J lost 7; bases outside the gene matches: 5. The CDR3 nucleotides read TGCGCCAGCAGCACCGGGACTAGCGCAAATGAGCAGTTCTTC. Translated: CASSTGTSANEQFF.

There are a few counts of this clone. The V call is TRBV30, the J call TRBJ1-1; TRBD1 matches 7 bases. V lost 5 bases and J lost 1; bases outside the gene matches: 4. The CDR3 spans 13 residues. Per the germline V gene, CDR1 is GTSNPN and CDR2 is SVGIG (reference sequence). The CDR3 coding sequence is TGTGCCTGGGTTGACAGGGCGAACACTGAAGCTTTCTTT. It translates to CAWVDRANTEAFF.

This clone was recorded only once. The gene calls are TRBV7-2 and TRBJ1-2; D gene unclear. Germline CDR1 reads SGHTA; CDR2 reads FQGNSA. V dropped 1 base and J dropped 5 bases, with 11 bases sitting between them. The CDR3 has 14 amino acids. CDR3 nucleotides: TGTGCCAGCAGCTTAGGGTCGTCACTATATGGCTACACCTTC. As protein: CASSLGSSLYGYTF. The variable domain in full, completed from reference TRBV7-2 and TRBJ1-2, reads GAGVSQSPSNKVTEKGKDVELRCDPISGHTALYWYRQSLGQGLEFLIYFQGNSAPDKSGLPSDRFSAERTGGSVSTLTIQRTQQEDSAVYLCASSLGSSLYGYTFGSGTRLTVV.